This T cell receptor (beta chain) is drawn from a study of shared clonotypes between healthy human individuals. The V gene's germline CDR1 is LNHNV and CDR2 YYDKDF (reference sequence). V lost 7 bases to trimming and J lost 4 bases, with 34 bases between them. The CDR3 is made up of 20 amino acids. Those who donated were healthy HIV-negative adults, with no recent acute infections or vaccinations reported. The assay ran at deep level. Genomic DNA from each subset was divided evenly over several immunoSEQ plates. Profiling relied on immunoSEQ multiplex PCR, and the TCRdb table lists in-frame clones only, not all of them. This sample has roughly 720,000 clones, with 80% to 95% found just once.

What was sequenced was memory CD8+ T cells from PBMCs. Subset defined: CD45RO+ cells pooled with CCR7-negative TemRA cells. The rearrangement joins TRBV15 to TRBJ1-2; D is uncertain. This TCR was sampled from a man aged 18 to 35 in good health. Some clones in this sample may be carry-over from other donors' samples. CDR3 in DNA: TGTGCCACCATGGGTTATTACGCAAATTTGGACCTCTCCCGGGCCTATGGCTACACCTTC. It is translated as CATMGYYANLDLSRAYGYTF. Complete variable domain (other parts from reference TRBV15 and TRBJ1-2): DAMVIQNPRYQVTQFGKPVTLSCSQTLNHNVMYWYQQKSSQAPKLLFHYYDKDFNNEADTPDNFQSRRPNTSFCFLDIRSPGLGDTAMYLCATMGYYANLDLSRAYGYTFGSGTRLTVV.